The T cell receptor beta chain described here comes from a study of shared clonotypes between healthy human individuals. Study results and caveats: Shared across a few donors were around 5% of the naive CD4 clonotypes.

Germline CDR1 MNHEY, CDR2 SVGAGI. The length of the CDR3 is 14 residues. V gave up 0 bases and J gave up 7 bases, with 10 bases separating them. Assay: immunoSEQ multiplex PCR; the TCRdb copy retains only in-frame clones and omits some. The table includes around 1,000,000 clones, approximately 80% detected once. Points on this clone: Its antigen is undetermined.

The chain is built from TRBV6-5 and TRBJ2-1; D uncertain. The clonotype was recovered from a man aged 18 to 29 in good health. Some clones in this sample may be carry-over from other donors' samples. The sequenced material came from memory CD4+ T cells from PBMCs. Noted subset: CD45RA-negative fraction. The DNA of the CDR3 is TGTGCCAGCAGTTACTCTTACCGCCCGAATGAGCAGTTCTTC. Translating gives CASSYSYRPNEQFF.